This T cell receptor beta chain was documented in a study of radiotherapy plus CTLA-4 blockade in lung cancer. The study's findings and limits: Blood-borne expansion of tumor-derived TCR clones followed radiotherapy plus ipilimumab.

Patients in the study, people with chemo-refractory metastatic non-small-cell lung cancer, received focal radiation plus ipilimumab CTLA-4 blockade. TCRdb's table, derived via immunoSEQ multiplex PCR, lists solely in-frame clones and lacks some. The table shows over 14,000 clones, with about 70% occurring only once. This CDR3 contains 12 residues. Germline CDR1 LNHDA, CDR2 SQIVND (reference sequence). Trimming removed 6 bases from V and 8 bases from J; junction bases left unmatched: 4. As concerns this clone: The antigen is unknown.

The receptor was isolated from a human donor with non-small cell lung cancer whose response to radiotherapy plus ipilimumab could not be evaluated. The source was peripheral blood, collected from a patient treated with radiotherapy plus ipilimumab. The chain joins TRBV19 to TRBJ2-1, with TRBD1 matching over 7 bases. The CDR3 reads CASSGTVHEQFF. DNA for the CDR3: TGTGCCAGTAGCGGGACAGTTCATGAGCAGTTCTTC.